This T cell receptor (beta chain) originates from a study of shared clonotypes between healthy human individuals. The study, taken as a whole, reports: In four donors, around 5% of naive CD4 clonotypes appeared in common. Among donors, the sharing of clonotypes was expected to be influenced by sequencing depth.

At the deep level, the assay was run. The assay was immunoSEQ multiplex PCR, and TCRdb's table has in-frame clones only and misses some. The sample has under 850,000 clones, 80% to 95% seen once. Points on this clone: Its antigen remains unknown. In the same sample, other DNA sequences code for this CDR3.

The naive CD8 subset, CD45RO-negative cells positively selected for CCR7, excluded terminally differentiated effector memory CD45RA+ cells. The CDR3 sequence is 15 residues long. Trimming cost V 5 bases and J 4 bases, with 15 bases left between them. CDR1 and CDR2 from the germline V gene are SEHNR and FQNEAQ (reference sequence). The specimen was naive CD8+ T cells sorted from blood. The V and J genes are TRBV7-9 and TRBJ2-1; a weak D match, TRBD2 (6 bases). The source of this sequence is a man aged 30-40 years in good health. CDR3 nucleotide sequence: TGTGCCAGCAGCCCCCCGGAGGGGAGATACAATGAGCAGTTCTTC. It is translated as CASSPPEGRYNEQFF.